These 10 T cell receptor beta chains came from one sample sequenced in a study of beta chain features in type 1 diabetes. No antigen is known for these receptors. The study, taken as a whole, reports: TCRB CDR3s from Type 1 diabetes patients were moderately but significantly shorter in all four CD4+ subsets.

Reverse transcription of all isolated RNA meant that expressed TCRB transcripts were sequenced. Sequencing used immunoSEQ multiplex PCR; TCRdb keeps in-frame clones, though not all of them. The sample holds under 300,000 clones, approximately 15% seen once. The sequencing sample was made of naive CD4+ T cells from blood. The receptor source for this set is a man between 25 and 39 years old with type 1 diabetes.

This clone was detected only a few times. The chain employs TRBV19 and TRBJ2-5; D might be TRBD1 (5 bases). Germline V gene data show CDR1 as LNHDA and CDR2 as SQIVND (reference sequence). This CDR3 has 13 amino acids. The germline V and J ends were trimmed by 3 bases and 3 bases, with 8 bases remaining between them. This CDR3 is CASSMGPEETQYF. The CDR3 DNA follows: TGTGCCAGTAGTATGGGGCCGGAAGAGACCCAGTACTTC.

The DNA of the CDR3 is TGTGCCAGCAGTGCCCTAGAGCGGGAGTTGTCTGAGCAGTTCTTC. It encodes CASSALERELSEQFF. The genes are TRBV6-1 and TRBJ2-1; 8 bases align to TRBD2. Germline V gene lookup returns CDR1 MNHNS and CDR2 SASEGT. CDR3 size: 15 residues. The ends lost 4 bases at V and 9 bases at J; junction bases unmatched: 11.

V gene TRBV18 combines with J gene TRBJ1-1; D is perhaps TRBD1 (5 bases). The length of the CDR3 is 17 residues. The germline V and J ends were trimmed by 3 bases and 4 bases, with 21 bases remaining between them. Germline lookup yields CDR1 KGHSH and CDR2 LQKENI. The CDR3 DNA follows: TGTGCCAGCTCACCGTTCAGGGAAGGTCTAGGAGTCACTGAAGCTTTCTTT. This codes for CASSPFREGLGVTEAFF.

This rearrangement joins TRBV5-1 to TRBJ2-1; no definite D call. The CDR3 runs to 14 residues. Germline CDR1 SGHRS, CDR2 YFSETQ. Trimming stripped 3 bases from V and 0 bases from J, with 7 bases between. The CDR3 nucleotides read TGCGCCAGCAGCTCTGCAGTCTCCTACAATGAGCAGTTCTTC. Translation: CASSSAVSYNEQFF.

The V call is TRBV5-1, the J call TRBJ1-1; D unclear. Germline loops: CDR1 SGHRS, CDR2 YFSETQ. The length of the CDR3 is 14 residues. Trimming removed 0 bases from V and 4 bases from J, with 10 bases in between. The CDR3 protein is CASSLALSGTEAFF. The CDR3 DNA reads TGCGCCAGCAGCTTGGCTTTATCGGGCACTGAAGCTTTCTTT.

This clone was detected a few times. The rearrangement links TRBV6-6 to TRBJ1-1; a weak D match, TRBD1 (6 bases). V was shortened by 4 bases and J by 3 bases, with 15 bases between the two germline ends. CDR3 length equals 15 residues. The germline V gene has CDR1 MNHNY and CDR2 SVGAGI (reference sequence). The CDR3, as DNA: TGTGCCAGCAGTTCAGGACAGCGGACCCACACTGAAGCTTTCTTT. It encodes CASSSGQRTHTEAFF.

In nucleotides, the CDR3 is TGTGCCACTGGGACAGGGGAAAGAGGGGAGCTGTTTTTT. Protein product: CATGTGERGELFF. V and J are TRBV15 and TRBJ2-2; 10 bases line up with TRBD1. Germline trimming cut 9 bases from V and 8 bases from J; bases unmatched to any gene: 6. Germline V gene data show CDR1 as LNHNV and CDR2 as YYDKDF (reference sequence). This CDR3 has 13 amino acids.

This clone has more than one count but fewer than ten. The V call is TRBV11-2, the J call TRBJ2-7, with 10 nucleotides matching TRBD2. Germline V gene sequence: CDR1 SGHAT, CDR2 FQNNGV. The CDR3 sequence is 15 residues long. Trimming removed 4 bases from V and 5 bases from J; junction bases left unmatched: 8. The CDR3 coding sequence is TGTGCCAGCAGCTCTCTAGCGGGAGTATCCCACGAGCAGTACTTC. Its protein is CASSSLAGVSHEQYF.

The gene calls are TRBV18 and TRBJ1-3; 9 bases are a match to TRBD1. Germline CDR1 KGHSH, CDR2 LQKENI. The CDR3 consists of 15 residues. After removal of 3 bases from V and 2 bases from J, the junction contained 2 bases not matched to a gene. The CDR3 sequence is CASSPGQGAGNTIYF. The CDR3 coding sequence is TGTGCCAGCTCACCGGGACAGGGAGCTGGAAACACCATATATTTT.

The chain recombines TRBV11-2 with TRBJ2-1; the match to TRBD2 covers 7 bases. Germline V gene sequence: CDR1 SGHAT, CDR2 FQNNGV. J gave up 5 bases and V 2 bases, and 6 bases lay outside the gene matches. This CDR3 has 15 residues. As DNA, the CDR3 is TGTGCCAGCAGCTTAAACGGGAGGATCGACAATGAGCAGTTCTTC. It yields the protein CASSLNGRIDNEQFF.